Below are 19 T cell receptor beta chains sequenced from a single sample in a study of T cell clones after liver transplantation. Sequenced by immunoSEQ multiplex PCR; TCRdb stores in-frame clones only, minus some. The sample carries about 33,000 clones, around 95% recorded once. The sample here was CD8+ T cells from blood, taken 12 months after liver transplant. Receptors originate from a human patient who received a liver transplant. The T cells may come from the graft donor.

This chain uses TRBV19 with TRBJ2-1; D gene ambiguous. Germline loops: CDR1 LNHDA, CDR2 SQIVND (reference sequence). V lost 6 bases and J lost 0, with 9 bases in between. This CDR3 has 14 amino acids. CDR3 coding DNA: TGTGCCAGTAGACAGACCAGCTCCTACAATGAGCAGTTCTTC. Its translation is CASRQTSSYNEQFF.

The V and J genes are TRBV28 and TRBJ2-1; 12 nucleotides match TRBD2. The junction had 10 bases not matched to a gene; V was cut back by 2 bases and J by 5 bases. Looked up from germline, CDR1 is MDHEN and CDR2 is SYDVKM. This CDR3 comprises 18 residues. Here the CDR3 reads CASSLTSSGRAGDNEQFF. CDR3 DNA sequence: TGTGCCAGCAGTTTAACGTCTAGCGGGAGGGCCGGGGACAATGAGCAGTTCTTC.

V gene TRBV28 combines with J gene TRBJ2-7; 7 nucleotides match TRBD1. This CDR3 contains 14 residues. From germline, CDR1 is MDHEN and CDR2 SYDVKM. Trimming removed 5 bases from V and 1 base from J; junction bases left unmatched: 5. CDR3 in DNA: TGTGCCAGCAGTACCGGGGACAGTTCCTACGAGCAGTACTTC. This sequence encodes CASSTGDSSYEQYF.

V and J are TRBV6-6 and TRBJ1-3; D is uncertain. V lost 6 bases and J 0 bases, leaving 6 bases between the germline ends. CDR3 length: 13 amino acids. Germline CDR1 reads MNHNY; CDR2 reads SVGAGI (reference sequence). The DNA for the CDR3 is TGTGCCAGCAGCAGTCACTCTGGAAACACCATATATTTT. Amino acids: CASSSHSGNTIYF.

V and J are TRBV5-1 and TRBJ2-5; the D gene is possibly TRBD1 (5 bases). The CDR3 is made up of 14 amino acids. Germline loops: CDR1 SGHRS, CDR2 YFSETQ. The V and J ends lost 0 bases and 2 bases respectively, with 8 bases between them. CDR3 loop: CASSLGQGQETQYF. In DNA form, the CDR3 reads TGCGCCAGCAGCTTGGGGCAGGGACAAGAGACCCAGTACTTC. Full variable domain (missing parts from reference TRBV5-1 and TRBJ2-5): KAGVTQTPRYLIKTRGQQVTLSCSPISGHRSVSWYQQTPGQGLQFLFEYFSETQRNKGNFPGRFSGRQFSNSRSEMNVSTLELGDSALYLCASSLGQGQETQYFGPGTRLLVL.

This clone occurred once. At one boundary the junction diverges from the germline segment, which might be a read error. The CDR3 DNA sequence: TGTGCCAGCAGTTATGGGACTAGCGGCAACTACGGGCAGTACTTC. Translated, it gives CASSYGTSGNYGQYF. The rearrangement links TRBV6-5 to TRBJ2-7, with TRBD2 matching over 11 bases. The CDR3 totals 15 residues. Germline V gene data show CDR1 as MNHEY and CDR2 as SVGAGI.

V gene TRBV10-3 combines with J gene TRBJ2-5; a possible D gene is TRBD2 (6 bases). V dropped 2 bases and J dropped 4 bases, with 11 bases sitting between them. Germline V lookup: CDR1 ENHRY, CDR2 SYGVKD. CDR3 length: 14 residues. CDR3 in DNA: TGTGCCATCAGTGAGACCCAGGGAGGAGAGACCCAGTACTTC. Translation gives CAISETQGGETQYF.

About this clone: The junction and the germline gene differ at one end; a read error may be behind it. CDR3 sequence reads: CASSSWGGRAPKEAQYF. In DNA form, the CDR3 reads TGTGCCAGCAGCTCATGGGGAGGCAGGGCTCCAAAAGAGGCCCAGTACTTC. V gene TRBV9 combines with J gene TRBJ2-5; the D gene is possibly TRBD2 (6 bases). This CDR3 contains 17 residues. The germline V gene has CDR1 SGDLS and CDR2 YYNGEE.

A single count supports this clone. The rearrangement joins TRBV6-1 to TRBJ2-5; tentatively, D is TRBD1 or TRBD2 (5 bases each). The germline CDR1 and CDR2 sequences are MNHNS and SASEGT. This CDR3 region has 12 residues. The V and J ends lost 6 bases and 11 bases respectively, with 16 bases between them. The CDR3 reads CASRDGAGEQYF. The CDR3 coding sequence is TGTGCCAGCAGGGATGGGGCGGGTGAGCAGTACTTC.

The chain has TRBV14 and TRBJ1-3; D remains unclear. This CDR3 region has 14 residues. V lost 0 bases and J 9 bases, leaving 12 bases between the germline ends. Germline V gives CDR1 SGHDN, CDR2 FVKESK. DNA of the CDR3: TGTGCCAGCAGCCAAGATGAGTTTGATGGCACCATATATTTT. Protein sequence: CASSQDEFDGTIYF.

The chain employs TRBV27 and TRBJ2-2; the D is unclear. The V end lost 1 base, the J end lost 9 bases, and 6 bases lay between the germline ends. CDR1 is MNHEY, CDR2 SMNVEV, per germline (reference sequence). The length of the CDR3 is 12 residues. CDR3 loop: CASSLLGRELFF. DNA of the CDR3: TGTGCCAGCAGTTTATTGGGCCGGGAGCTGTTTTTT.

The chain carries TRBV29-1 and TRBJ2-3; D tentatively reads TRBD1 or TRBD2 (5 bases each). The CDR3 has 13 amino acids. V was pared by 6 bases and J by 3 bases, with 13 bases between. The V gene's germline CDR1 is SQVTM and CDR2 ANQGSEA. In DNA, the CDR3 is TGCAGCGTCCGGGGTGGGGGTACAGATACGCAGTATTTT. Its protein product is CSVRGGGTDTQYF.

The chain links TRBV30 to TRBJ1-4, with D tentatively TRBD1 (6 bases). CDR1 and CDR2 from the germline V gene are GTSNPN and SVGIG (reference sequence). The CDR3 runs 15 residues. The V gene lost 4 bases and the J gene lost 7 bases, with 19 bases spanning the gap. In DNA form, the CDR3 reads TGTGCCTGGAATTGGAGGGGGGAGTATGGTGAAAAACTGTTTTTT. Translated, it gives CAWNWRGEYGEKLFF.

V and J are TRBV27 and TRBJ1-1, with a tentative D call TRBD1 (6 bases). The V gene lost 3 bases and the J gene lost 6 bases, with 11 bases spanning the gap. The CDR3 is 13 residues long. Germline CDR1 MNHEY, CDR2 SMNVEV (reference sequence). The CDR3 DNA follows: TGTGCCAGCAGTTTTGGGGGGCTGGCTGAAGCTTTCTTT. The encoded protein is CASSFGGLAEAFF.

The gene calls are TRBV4-1 and TRBJ2-7; weak D call: TRBD2 (5 bases). V was pared by 3 bases and J by 0 bases, with 12 bases between. The CDR3 length is 15 residues. The germline V gene has CDR1 MGHRA and CDR2 YSYEKL. The chain's CDR3 is CASSHRTVSSYEQYF. The CDR3 DNA reads TGCGCCAGCAGCCATCGGACTGTAAGCTCCTACGAGCAGTACTTC.

The rearrangement joins TRBV2 to TRBJ1-1; D unclear. Germline lookup yields CDR1 SNHLY and CDR2 FYNNEI. The CDR3 is 9 residues long. The V end was cut by 3 bases, the J end by 13 bases, with 6 bases between. CDR3 region: CASSDRGFF. As DNA, the CDR3 is TGTGCCAGCAGTGATCGCGGTTTCTTT.

The rearrangement joins TRBV5-1 to TRBJ1-1, with D possibly matching TRBD1 (5 bases). V was pared by 3 bases and J by 3 bases, with 12 bases between. The CDR3 is 14 residues long. Germline CDR1 SGHRS, CDR2 YFSETQ. The CDR3 DNA reads as TGCGCCAGCAGCTCGAGGGGAGGATACACTGAAGCTTTCTTT. It codes for CASSSRGGYTEAFF.

The genes are TRBV11-2 and TRBJ2-5, with 9 bases that match TRBD2. CDR1 is SGHAT, CDR2 FQNNGV, per germline. V lost 4 bases to trimming and J lost 5 bases; unmatched junction nucleotides: 8. This CDR3 spans 15 amino acids. Here the CDR3 DNA reads TGTGCCAGCAGCTCCCTGGCGGGAGGGCCGGAGACCCAGTACTTC. Translated: CASSSLAGGPETQYF.

The chain is built from TRBV19 and TRBJ2-7; D call uncertain. Trimming took off 1 base at V and 6 bases at J, with 4 bases between the two ends. Germline V gene sequence: CDR1 LNHDA, CDR2 SQIVND (reference sequence). The CDR3 spans 11 residues. Here the CDR3 DNA reads TGTGCCAGTAGTATAGTCCGCGAGCAGTACTTC. It translates to CASSIVREQYF.